This T cell receptor beta chain was sequenced in a study of blood T cell repertoires in COVID-19 (dated by TCRdb to 2018 to 2020). Background for the entire study: Samples from collaborators originated in the United States, Italy and Spain and spanned both the acute and convalescent phases of COVID-19. The prospective study material was composed of cDNA or gDNA derived from T cells, B-cell-depleted T cells, or PBMCs. Subjects who had been exposed to COVID-19, were actively infected with it, or had recovered from it provided the deeply sampled blood TCRbeta repertoires that made up the dataset. A freely available public database, intended as a resource for researchers studying the immune response to SARS-CoV-2, is where the repertoires were released. The samples were drawn from two sources: the first 160 participants of the ongoing ImmuneRACE study, and 950 to 1,500 subjects contributed by 6 global collaborators. The sample metadata nearly always contained a de-identified subject ID, COVID-19 status, age in years and sex. HLA class I and class II types, where available, came from metadata supplied by the sample provider rather than from assay-based typing.

TCRbeta CDR3 regions were amplified from genomic DNA by means of the immunoSEQ Assay, a bias-controlled multiplex PCR. The published analysis was carried out like this. Within the assay, amplification of reference gene primers was used to estimate how many nucleated cells each sample contained. To quantify the absolute abundance of each unique TCRbeta CDR3 rearrangement, sequence reads were collapsed and filtered. For each sample, productive Simpson clonality was calculated by taking the square root of Simpson's diversity index across productive rearrangements. Entries here come from immuneACCESS through TCRdb and include only in-frame sequences with V and J called. Some clones fail to appear in such tables; in the studies checked, an unresolved V gene covers under half of the shortfall, and the cause of the remainder is unknown. The DNA gave D and trimming, while V, J and clone size come from that table. The sample has some 330,000 clones on record, over 75% of them singletons. Of the sample, 4% is held by the ten largest clones.

With regard to this clone: Its antigen is still unknown. Nothing much larger sits one base from this clone, and base qualities are not available.

Points the paper makes about the study in general: Clinical and demographic metadata were provided uncurated, with the amount varying by source and participant.

The V and J ends are trimmed by 1 base and 7 bases, leaving 10 bases between them. Its CDR3 holds 14 amino acids, cysteine through phenylalanine. This entry keeps only the CDR3 DNA: 42 bases, framed from base 1. From the germline V gene, CDR1 is SGHVS and CDR2 is FQNEAQ. Each collaborating institution followed its own protocols to collect whole blood in K2EDTA tubes. For TCRbeta analysis, collaborators shipped samples in one of three forms: frozen whole blood, isolated PBMCs, or DNA extracted from either of those sample types. Here the chain combines TRBV7-8 and TRBJ2-2; a tentative D match to TRBD2 spans 5 bases. The receptor was derived from a woman aged 45-65 years with active or convalescent COVID-19. Sample: peripheral blood. The sequenced DNA is TGTGCCAGCAGCTTAGGGACTGAATACGGGGAGCTGTTTTTT. Its protein product is CASSLGTEYGELFF.